This T cell receptor (beta chain) emerged from a study of regulatory T cells in long-lasting Graves disease (TCRdb year 2021). Study-level background: Patients with newly diagnosed Graves' disease had been on antithyroid drugs for under 3 months. Peripheral blood TCR sequencing and RNA sequencing compared persistent Graves' disease patients with newly diagnosed Graves' disease patients. The study was registered as a clinical trial and conducted in China. A total of roughly 35 samples underwent TCR sequencing, from roughly 13 patients with persistent Graves' disease and approximately 20 patients with newly diagnosed Graves' disease. The study at large found these results: Persistent Graves' disease patients showed lower TCR Shannon entropy and fewer highly expanded clones than newly diagnosed patients, suggesting clonal expansion. More public clonotypes were shared among persistent patients (under 3,000) than among newly diagnosed patients (just under 1,000). Peripheral blood alone was examined, since thyroid tissue, which constituted the primary lesion, could not be accessed. Sequencing and analysis were limited to the TCR beta chain. The authors noted that the small sample size was a limitation that may lower accuracy. TRBV28, TRBJ1-2 and TRBJ2-5 were preferentially used in persistent disease, while TRBV20-1 and TRBJ2-1 were favored in newly diagnosed disease.

Sample time point, as interpreted from the label and publication: newly diagnosed GD, antithyroid drugs for less than 3 months. For both TCR sequencing and RNA sequencing, RNA was extracted from PBMCs in TRIzol. The diagnosis of Graves' disease followed American Thyroid Association guidelines. Recruitment of patients was carried out at an endocrinology department in Xi'an, China. Each patient gave about 8.1 milliliters of peripheral blood, collected in an EDTA anticoagulant tube. PBMCs were isolated by Ficoll Paque Plus density gradient separation without further T cell sorting. RNA quality was checked with an Agilent 2100 Bioanalyzer and agarose gel, and concentration with a NanoDrop 2000. From the cysteine up to the phenylalanine, the CDR3 has a length of 16 residues. CDR3 DNA only is kept here, 48 bases in frame from base 1. Looking up the germline V gene yields CDR1 SGHVS and CDR2 FQNEAQ. V trim: 4 bases; J trim: 6 bases; unmatched bases: 9.

Library prep was done by multiplex PCR. TCRdb records Illumina HiSeq 4000 as the sequencer. TCR beta libraries were built with iRepertoire HTBI primers and Arm-PCR amplification of CDR3 regions. Gel purification was performed on PCR products prior to sequencing. For the original study's pipeline: Gene usage analysis of CDR3 amino acid clonotypes used the 62 TRBV and about 13 TRBJ segments found across samples. COPE and FqMerger were used to merge the filtered high-quality paired reads into contigs. BLAST was used to align contigs to the IMGT TRBV, TRBD and TRBJ reference genes, and CDR3 was defined following IMGT. Clonotypes above 0.1% frequency were classified as highly expanded clones. Shannon entropy was used to measure repertoire diversity, and the Gini coefficient was used to measure V-J evenness. A clonotype found in more than one individual was treated as public. Using fastp at Q25 and MiXCR, TCRdb reprocessed the public reads and kept productive beta chains. Identical CDR3 protein sequences are pooled into one entry, listed with their most common genes and DNA. In this record, the V and J calls reflect TCRdb's handling and not the investigators' own analysis. The table for this sample lists 200,000 to 250,000 distinct CDR3 sequences; 20% of them were counted only once. The ten top clones hold approximately 15% of the sample.

About this clonotype itself: It lacks a known antigen. Base quality data are lacking; no much larger clone is found one base away.

The specimen was peripheral blood mononuclear cells (PBMCs), collected at new diagnosis, from a patient treated with antithyroid drugs. The TCR sequence derives from a female donor with Graves disease. Recombination linked TRBV7-8 to TRBJ2-2, with 9 bases in between that match TRBD2. CDR3 region: CASSSTVAGVSGELFF. The nucleotide sequence reads TGTGCCAGCAGCTCCACCGTAGCGGGAGTCTCCGGGGAGCTGTTTTTT.